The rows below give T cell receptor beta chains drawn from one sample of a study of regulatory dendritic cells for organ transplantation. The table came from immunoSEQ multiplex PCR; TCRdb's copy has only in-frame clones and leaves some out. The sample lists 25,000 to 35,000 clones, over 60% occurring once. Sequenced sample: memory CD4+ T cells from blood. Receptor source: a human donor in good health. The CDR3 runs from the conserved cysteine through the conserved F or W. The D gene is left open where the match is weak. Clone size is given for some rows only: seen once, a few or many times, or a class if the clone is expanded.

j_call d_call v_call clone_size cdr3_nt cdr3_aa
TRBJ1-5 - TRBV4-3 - TGCGCCAGCAGCCATGGCTATAGCAATCAGCCCCAGCATTTT CASSHGYSNQPQHF
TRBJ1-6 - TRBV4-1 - TGCGCCAGCAGCCATCCACAGAGGAGCTCCTATAATTCACCCCTCCACTTT CASSHPQRSSYNSPLHF
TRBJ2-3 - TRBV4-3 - TGCGCCAGCAGCCTCGCCGGGGACGGTGGGTCAGATACGCAGTATTTT CASSLAGDGGSDTQYF
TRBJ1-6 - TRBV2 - TGTGCCAGCAGTGAAAGTAGCGGGGGCTATAATTCACCCCTCCACTTT CASSESSGGYNSPLHF
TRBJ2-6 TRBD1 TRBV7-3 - TGTGCCAGCAGGGTAGGGACAGGGGGCGCTGGGGCCAACGTCCTGACTTTC CASRVGTGGAGANVLTF
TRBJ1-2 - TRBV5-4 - TGTGCCAGCAGCTTGGGGCCGACTTCTAACTATGGCTACACCTTC CASSLGPTSNYGYTF
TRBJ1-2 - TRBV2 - TGTGCCAGCACACAGAACTATGGCTACACCTTC CASTQNYGYTF
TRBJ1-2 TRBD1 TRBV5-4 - TGTGCCAGCAGCCCCGGGACAGGGGGTCTCTATGGCTACACCTTC CASSPGTGGLYGYTF
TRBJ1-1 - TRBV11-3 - TGTGCCAGCAGCTTAGGGAGGGGGGCTTGTACTGAAGCTTTCTTT CASSLGRGACTEAFF
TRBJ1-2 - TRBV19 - TGTGCCAGTAGTAGACTGGGAGAAAACAGCTATGGCTACACCTTC CASSRLGENSYGYTF
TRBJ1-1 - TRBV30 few TGTGCCTGGAGTCGGATTACCGGCTTGAACACTGAAGCTTTCTTT CAWSRITGLNTEAFF
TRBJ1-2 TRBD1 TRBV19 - TGTGCCAGTAGTATCGGTTTCGGGGACAGAGGCGACTACACCTTC CASSIGFGDRGDYTF
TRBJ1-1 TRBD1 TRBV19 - TGTGCCACCGTCGACAGGGAGAACACTGAAGCTTTCTTT CATVDRENTEAFF
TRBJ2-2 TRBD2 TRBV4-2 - TGTGCCAGCAGCCAAGTTTGGGGTAGCGGGAAGAACACCGGGGAGCTGTTTTTT CASSQVWGSGKNTGELFF
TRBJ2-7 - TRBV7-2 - TGTGCCAGCAGCTTAATCGGGGTGAGCTTTTACAACGAGCAGTACTTC CASSLIGVSFYNEQYF